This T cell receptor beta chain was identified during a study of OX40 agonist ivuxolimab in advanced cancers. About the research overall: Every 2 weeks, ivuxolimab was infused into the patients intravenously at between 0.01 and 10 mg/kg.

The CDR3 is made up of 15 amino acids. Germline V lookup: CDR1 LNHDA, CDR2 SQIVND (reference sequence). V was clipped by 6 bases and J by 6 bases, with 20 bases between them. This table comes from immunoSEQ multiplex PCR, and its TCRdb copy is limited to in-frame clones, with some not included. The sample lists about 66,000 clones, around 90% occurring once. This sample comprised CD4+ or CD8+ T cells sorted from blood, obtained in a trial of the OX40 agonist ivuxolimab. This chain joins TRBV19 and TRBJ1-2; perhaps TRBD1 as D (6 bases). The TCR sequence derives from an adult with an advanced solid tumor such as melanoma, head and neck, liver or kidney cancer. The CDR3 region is CASRTFRDKLNGYTF. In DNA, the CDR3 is TGTGCCAGTAGAACCTTCCGGGACAAGCTAAATGGCTACACCTTC.